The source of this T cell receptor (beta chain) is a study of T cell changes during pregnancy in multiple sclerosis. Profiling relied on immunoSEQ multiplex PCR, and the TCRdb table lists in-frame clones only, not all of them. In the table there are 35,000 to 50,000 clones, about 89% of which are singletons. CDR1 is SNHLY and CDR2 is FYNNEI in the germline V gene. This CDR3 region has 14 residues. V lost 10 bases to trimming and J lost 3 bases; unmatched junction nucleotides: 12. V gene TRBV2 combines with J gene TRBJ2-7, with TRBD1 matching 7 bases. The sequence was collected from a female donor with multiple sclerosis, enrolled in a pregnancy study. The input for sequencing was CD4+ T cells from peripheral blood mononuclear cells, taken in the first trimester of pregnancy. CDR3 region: CATGLDRPRYEQYF. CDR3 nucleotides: TGTGCCACCGGCCTGGACAGGCCCCGCTACGAGCAGTACTTC.